This TCR beta chain appears in the sequencing data of a study of cytomegalovirus exposure and HLA in healthy donors. Researchers ran the PCR with 60 Vbeta and 13 Jbeta primers. This table comes from immunoSEQ multiplex PCR, and its TCRdb copy is limited to in-frame clones, with some not included. The sample contains approximately 110,000 clones, over 65% of which appear only once. Germline lookup yields CDR1 SGHDT and CDR2 YYEEEE. This CDR3 region has 16 residues. V lost 0 bases and J 2 bases, leaving 12 bases between the germline ends. Study observations and caveats: One later analysis reportedly identified an Asian-associated ancestry cluster that showed fewer N-insertions than the approximately 600-donor mean. In vitro assays verified that three CMV-associated chains recognized CMV antigens specifically.

For this clone: Antigen specificity is unknown.

The chain uses TRBV5-6 and TRBJ1-5; D may be TRBD1 (5 bases). The material sequenced was PBMCs. The sequence derives from a woman aged 18 to 35 in good health and CMV-seronegative. The CDR3 sequence is CASSLGGGNGNQPQHF. The CDR3 region has the DNA TGTGCCAGCAGCTTGGGCGGGGGGAATGGCAATCAGCCCCAGCATTTT.